This paragraph reports one T cell receptor (beta chain). The antigen is not known. These data come from a study of monozygotic twins with inflammatory bowel disease. Study-level findings and limits: Support for a single strong signal or clonotype associated with IBD was absent.

Germline V gene data show CDR1 as LNHDA and CDR2 as SQIVND (reference sequence). The CDR3 is made up of 16 amino acids. Researchers generated cDNA in eight separate reactions per sample. TCRdb re-analyzed the 5' RACE reads; it lists each CDR3 protein once, without DNA. The sample table includes 300,000 to 400,000 distinct CDR3 sequences. This sequence joins TRBV19 and TRBJ1-1; TCRdb selects TRBD1, and the lack of DNA leaves this call unchecked. This TCR was sampled from a human donor with ulcerative colitis or Crohn's disease, or a healthy co-twin of an affected twin (not recorded which). Sequencing was carried out using blood. CDR3 loop: CASSIRRTGENTEAFF.